The T cell receptor beta chain described here comes from a study of cytomegalovirus exposure and HLA in healthy donors. Study-level points and caveats: Most sequenced TCRs were rare (though some public TCRs occurred in many donors). Other equally common chains were less clonally expanded than HLA-associated TCR beta chains, a later analysis showed. It was reportedly the case that the classifier diagnosed cytomegalovirus status with high specificity and sensitivity. Within a later analysis, the majority of CMV-associated TCR beta chains appeared HLA-restricted.

Details on this clone: Its antigen is not known.

The PCR had 60 Vbeta and 13 Jbeta primers. The repertoire was sequenced with immunoSEQ multiplex PCR; TCRdb's copy has only in-frame clones and lacks some. This table holds approximately 140,000 clones. The CDR3 consists of 15 residues. CDR1 and CDR2 from the germline V gene are MDHEN and SYDVKM. The V and J ends lost 3 bases and 1 base respectively, with 10 bases between them. The gene calls are TRBV28 and TRBJ2-1; D remains unclear. The sequenced sample was PBMCs. The TCR originated in a woman aged 45-60 years in good health and CMV-seronegative. CDR3 sequence: CASSFGTRSYNEQFF. The CDR3, as DNA: TGTGCCAGCAGTTTTGGCACACGATCCTACAATGAGCAGTTCTTC.